This TCR beta chain was sequenced in a study of PD-1 blockade in classical Hodgkin lymphoma. Study-wide results and limits: Newly diagnosed patients were reported to exhibit reduced baseline TCR diversity relative to healthy donors. Complete responders showed a baseline diversity that resembled the diversity of newly diagnosed patients. Those starting nivolumab under 1 year post-ASCT were excluded.

Each and every patient relapsed after autologous stem cell transplantation, and patients got differing brentuximab vedotin exposure. As concerns this clone: Its antigen remains unidentified.

CDR3 length equals 17 residues. CDR1 and CDR2 (germline): LNHDA, SQIVND (reference sequence). The V gene lost 5 bases and the J gene lost 3 bases, with 20 bases spanning the gap. Libraries were prepared by immunoSEQ multiplex PCR; TCRdb keeps only in-frame clonotypes and omits some of them. The table records more than 140,000 clones, under 85% of them present only once. The origin of this receptor is a human donor with classical Hodgkin lymphoma. The chain uses TRBV19 and TRBJ1-3; no definite D call. This specimen was peripheral blood mononuclear cells (PBMCs), taken before the second cycle of nivolumab. The CDR3 loop reads CASSPGLGSPSGNTIYF. The CDR3 DNA sequence: TGTGCCAGTAGTCCAGGACTGGGGTCACCGAGTGGAAACACCATATATTTT.